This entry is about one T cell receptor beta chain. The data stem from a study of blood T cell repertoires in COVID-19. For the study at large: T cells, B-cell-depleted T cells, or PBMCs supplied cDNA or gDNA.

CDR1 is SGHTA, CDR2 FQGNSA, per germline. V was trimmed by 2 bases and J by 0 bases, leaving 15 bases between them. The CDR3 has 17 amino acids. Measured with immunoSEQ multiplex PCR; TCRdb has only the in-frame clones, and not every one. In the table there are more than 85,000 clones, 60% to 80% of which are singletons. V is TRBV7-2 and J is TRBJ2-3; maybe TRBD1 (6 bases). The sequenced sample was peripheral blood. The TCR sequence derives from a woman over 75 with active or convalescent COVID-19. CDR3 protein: CASSLRVRGLSTDTQYF. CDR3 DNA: TGTGCCAGCAGCTTAAGGGTCAGGGGCCTTAGCACAGATACGCAGTATTTT.